The clone carrying this T cell receptor beta chain was found once. The entry originates in a study of blood T cell repertoires in COVID-19. Across the whole study: Samples came from the United States, Italy and Spain, spanning acute and convalescent COVID-19. PBMCs, B-cell-depleted T cells, or T cells were the source of the cDNA or gDNA that made up the material.

Germline-derived CDR1 and CDR2 are MNHEY and SVGAGI. J gave up 4 bases and V 6 bases, and 8 bases lay outside the gene matches. The CDR3 runs to 15 residues. Authors' data handling: It was from reference gene primer amplification that nucleated cell counts were estimated. Sequencing used immunoSEQ multiplex PCR; TCRdb keeps in-frame clones, though not all of them. Clonal size and the V and J genes are those of that table, whereas D and trimming came from the DNA. The table includes around 20,000 clones, 80% to 90% detected once. The clonotype originates from a human donor with active COVID-19. The donor label of this sample is uncertain. The chain couples TRBV6-5 to TRBJ2-3; 9 bases map to TRBD1. Input material: peripheral blood. CDR3 sequence (DNA): TGTGCCAGCAGCCGACCGGGACAGGGTCCAGATACGCAGTATTTT. This gives the protein CASSRPGQGPDTQYF.